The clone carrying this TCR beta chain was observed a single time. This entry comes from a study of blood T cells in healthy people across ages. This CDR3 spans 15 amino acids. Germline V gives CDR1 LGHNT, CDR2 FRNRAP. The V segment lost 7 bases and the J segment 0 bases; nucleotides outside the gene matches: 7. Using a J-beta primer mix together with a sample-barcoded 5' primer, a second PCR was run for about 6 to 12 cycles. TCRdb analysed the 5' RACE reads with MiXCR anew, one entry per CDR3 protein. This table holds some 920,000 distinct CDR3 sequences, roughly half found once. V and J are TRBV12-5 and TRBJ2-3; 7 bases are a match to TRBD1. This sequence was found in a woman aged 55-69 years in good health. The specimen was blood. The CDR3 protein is CASAPGQASTDTQYF. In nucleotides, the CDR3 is TGTGCTAGTGCCCCCGGACAGGCTAGCACAGATACGCAGTATTTT.